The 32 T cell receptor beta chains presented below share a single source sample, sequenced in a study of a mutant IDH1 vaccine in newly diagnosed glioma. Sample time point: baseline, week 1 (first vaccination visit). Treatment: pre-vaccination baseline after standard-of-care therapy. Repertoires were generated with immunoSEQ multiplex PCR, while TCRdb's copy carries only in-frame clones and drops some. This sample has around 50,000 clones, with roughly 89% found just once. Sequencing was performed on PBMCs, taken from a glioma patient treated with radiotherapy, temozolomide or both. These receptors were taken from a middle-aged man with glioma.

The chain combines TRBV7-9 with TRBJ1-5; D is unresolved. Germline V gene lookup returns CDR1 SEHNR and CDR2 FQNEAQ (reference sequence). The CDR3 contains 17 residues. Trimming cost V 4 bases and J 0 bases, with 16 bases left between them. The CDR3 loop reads CASSSGRGNYSNQPQHF. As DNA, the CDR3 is TGTGCCAGCAGCTCAGGACGGGGAAACTATAGCAATCAGCCCCAGCATTTT.

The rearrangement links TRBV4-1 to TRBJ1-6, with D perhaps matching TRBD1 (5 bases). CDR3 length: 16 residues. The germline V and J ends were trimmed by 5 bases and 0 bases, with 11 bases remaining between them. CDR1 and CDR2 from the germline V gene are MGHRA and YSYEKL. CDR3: CASSLGASSYNSPLHF. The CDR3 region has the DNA TGCGCCAGCAGCTTAGGGGCGAGCTCCTATAATTCACCCCTCCACTTT.

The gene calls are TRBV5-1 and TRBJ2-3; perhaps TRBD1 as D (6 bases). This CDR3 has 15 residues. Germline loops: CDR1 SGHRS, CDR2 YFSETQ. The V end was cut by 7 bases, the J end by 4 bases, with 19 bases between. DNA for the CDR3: TGCGCCAGCCTTTTGGGGGACAAACCCCCAGATACGCAGTATTTT. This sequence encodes CASLLGDKPPDTQYF.

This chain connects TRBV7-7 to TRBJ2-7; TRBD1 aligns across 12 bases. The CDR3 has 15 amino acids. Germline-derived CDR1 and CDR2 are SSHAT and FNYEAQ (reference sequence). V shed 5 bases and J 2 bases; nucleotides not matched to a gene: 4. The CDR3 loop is CASSVGTGGAYEQYF. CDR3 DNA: TGTGCCAGCAGCGTCGGGACAGGGGGCGCCTACGAGCAGTACTTC.

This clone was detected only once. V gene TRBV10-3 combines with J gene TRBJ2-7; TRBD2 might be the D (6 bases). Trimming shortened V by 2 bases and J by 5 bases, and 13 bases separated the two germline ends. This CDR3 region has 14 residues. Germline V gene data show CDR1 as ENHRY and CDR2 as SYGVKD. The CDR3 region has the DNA TGTGCCATCAGTGAGGGAGGGGTAGGGGACGAGCAGTACTTC. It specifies CAISEGGVGDEQYF.

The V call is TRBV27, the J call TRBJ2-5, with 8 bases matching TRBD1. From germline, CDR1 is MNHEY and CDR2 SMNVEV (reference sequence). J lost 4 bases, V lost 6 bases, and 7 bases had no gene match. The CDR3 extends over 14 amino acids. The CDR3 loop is CASSRTGLRETQYF. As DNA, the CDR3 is TGTGCCAGCAGCCGGACAGGGCTGCGAGAGACCCAGTACTTC.

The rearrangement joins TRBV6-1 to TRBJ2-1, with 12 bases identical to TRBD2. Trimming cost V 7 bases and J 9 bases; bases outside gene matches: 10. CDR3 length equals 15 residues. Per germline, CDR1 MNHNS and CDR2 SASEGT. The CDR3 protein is CASIGTSGSVGEQFF. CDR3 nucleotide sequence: TGTGCCAGCATTGGGACTAGCGGGTCCGTGGGTGAGCAGTTCTTC.

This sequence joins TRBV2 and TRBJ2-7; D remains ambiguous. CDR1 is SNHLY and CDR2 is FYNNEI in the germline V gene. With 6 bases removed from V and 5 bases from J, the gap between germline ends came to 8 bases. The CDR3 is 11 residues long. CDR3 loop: CASRFSNEQYF. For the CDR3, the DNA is TGTGCCAGCAGGTTTTCTAACGAGCAGTACTTC.

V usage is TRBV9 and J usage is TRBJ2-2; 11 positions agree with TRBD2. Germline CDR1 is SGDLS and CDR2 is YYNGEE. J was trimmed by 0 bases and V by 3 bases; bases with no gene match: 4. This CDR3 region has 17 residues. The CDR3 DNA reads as TGTGCCAGCAGCGGAAAGGGACTAGCGGCGAACACCGGGGAGCTGTTTTTT. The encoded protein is CASSGKGLAANTGELFF.

CDR3: CASSVTRSYNEQFF. The CDR3 nucleotides read TGTGCCAGCAGTGTAACTCGCTCCTACAATGAGCAGTTCTTC. The chain employs TRBV6-5 and TRBJ2-1, with unresolved D. Germline CDR1 is MNHEY and CDR2 is SVGAGI. V lost 5 bases to trimming and J lost 0 bases, with 8 bases between them. The CDR3 has 14 residues.

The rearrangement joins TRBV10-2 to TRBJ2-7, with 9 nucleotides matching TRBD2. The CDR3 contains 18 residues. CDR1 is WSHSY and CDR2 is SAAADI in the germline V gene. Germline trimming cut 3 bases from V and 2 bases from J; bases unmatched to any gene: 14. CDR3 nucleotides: TGCGCCAGCAGTGATCGACGGGGCAGCGGGAGGTTTACCTACGAGCAGTACTTC. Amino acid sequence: CASSDRRGSGRFTYEQYF.

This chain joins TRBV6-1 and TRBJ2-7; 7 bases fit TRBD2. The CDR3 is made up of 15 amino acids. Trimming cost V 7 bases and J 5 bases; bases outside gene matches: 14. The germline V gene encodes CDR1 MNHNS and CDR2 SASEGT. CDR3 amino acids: CASNRVGGSRHEQYF. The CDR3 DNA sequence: TGTGCCAGCAATAGGGTGGGGGGGTCTAGACACGAGCAGTACTTC.

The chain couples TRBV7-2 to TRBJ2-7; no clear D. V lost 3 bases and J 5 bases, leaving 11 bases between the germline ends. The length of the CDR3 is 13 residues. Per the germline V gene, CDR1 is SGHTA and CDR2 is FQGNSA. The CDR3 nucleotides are TGTGCCAGCAGCTTGGCCGTCTGGGACGAGCAGTACTTC. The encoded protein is CASSLAVWDEQYF. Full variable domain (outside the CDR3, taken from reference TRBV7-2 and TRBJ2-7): GAGVSQSPSNKVTEKGKDVELRCDPISGHTALYWYRQSLGQGLEFLIYFQGNSAPDKSGLPSDRFSAERTGGSVSTLTIQRTQQEDSAVYLCASSLAVWDEQYFGPGTRLTVT.

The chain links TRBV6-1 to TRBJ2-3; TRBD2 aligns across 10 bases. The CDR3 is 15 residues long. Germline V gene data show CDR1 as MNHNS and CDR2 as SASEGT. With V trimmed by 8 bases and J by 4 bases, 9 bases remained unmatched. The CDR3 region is CASPVPSGSADTQYF. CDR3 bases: TGTGCCAGCCCCGTCCCTAGCGGGAGTGCAGATACGCAGTATTTT.

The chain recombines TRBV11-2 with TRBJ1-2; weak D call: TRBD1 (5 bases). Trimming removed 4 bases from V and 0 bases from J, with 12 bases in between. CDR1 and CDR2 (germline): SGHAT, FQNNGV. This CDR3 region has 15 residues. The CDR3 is CASSSSEGSNYGYTF. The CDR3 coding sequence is TGTGCCAGCAGCTCTAGCGAGGGGTCTAACTATGGCTACACCTTC.

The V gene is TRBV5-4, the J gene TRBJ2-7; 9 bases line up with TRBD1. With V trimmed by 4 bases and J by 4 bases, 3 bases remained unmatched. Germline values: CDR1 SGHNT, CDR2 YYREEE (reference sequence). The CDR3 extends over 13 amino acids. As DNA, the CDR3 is TGTGCCAGCAGCCCGGACAGGGGATACGAGCAGTACTTC. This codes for CASSPDRGYEQYF.

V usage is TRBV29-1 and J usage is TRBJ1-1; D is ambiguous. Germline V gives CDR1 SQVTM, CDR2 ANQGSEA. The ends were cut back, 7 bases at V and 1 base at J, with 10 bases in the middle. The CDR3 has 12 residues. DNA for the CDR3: TGCAGCGCCTCGACACGGAACACTGAAGCTTTCTTT. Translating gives CSASTRNTEAFF. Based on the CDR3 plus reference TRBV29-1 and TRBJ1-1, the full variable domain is SAVISQKPSRDICQRGTSLTIQCQVDSQVTMMFWYRQQPGQSLTLIATANQGSEATYESGFVIDKFPISRPNLTFSTLTVSNMSPEDSSIYLCSASTRNTEAFFGQGTRLTVV.

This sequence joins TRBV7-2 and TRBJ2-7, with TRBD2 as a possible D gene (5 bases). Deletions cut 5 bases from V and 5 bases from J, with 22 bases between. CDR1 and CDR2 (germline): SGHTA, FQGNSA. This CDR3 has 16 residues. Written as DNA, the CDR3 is TGTGCCAGCAGCGGCGGTCCGGGGATAGGAAACCACGAGCAGTACTTC. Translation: CASSGGPGIGNHEQYF.

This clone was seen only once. As DNA, the CDR3 is TGTGCCAGCAGCCGCAACTTGTCCCCTTACTTC. Translating it yields CASSRNLSPYF. The chain links TRBV4-2 to TRBJ2-5; no reliable D call. The V end was cut by 4 bases, the J end by 14 bases, with 14 bases between. From germline, CDR1 is LGHNA and CDR2 YNFKEQ. The CDR3 is 11 residues long.

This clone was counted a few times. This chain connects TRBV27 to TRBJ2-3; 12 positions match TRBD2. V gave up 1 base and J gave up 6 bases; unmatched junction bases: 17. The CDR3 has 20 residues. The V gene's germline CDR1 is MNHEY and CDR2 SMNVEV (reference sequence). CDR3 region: CASSLYGPLAGGPLGDTQYF. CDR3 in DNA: TGTGCCAGCAGTTTATACGGGCCGCTAGCGGGAGGGCCCCTGGGGGATACGCAGTATTTT.

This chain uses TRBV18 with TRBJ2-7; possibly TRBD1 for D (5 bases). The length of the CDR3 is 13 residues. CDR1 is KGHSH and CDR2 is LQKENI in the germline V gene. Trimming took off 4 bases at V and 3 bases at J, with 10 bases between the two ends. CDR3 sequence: CASSQGSLYEQYF. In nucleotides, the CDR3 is TGTGCCAGCTCACAGGGGTCCCTCTACGAGCAGTACTTC.

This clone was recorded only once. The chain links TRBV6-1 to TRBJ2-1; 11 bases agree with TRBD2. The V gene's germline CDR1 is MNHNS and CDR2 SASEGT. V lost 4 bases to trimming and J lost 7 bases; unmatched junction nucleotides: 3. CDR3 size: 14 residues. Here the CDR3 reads CASSGTSGRNEQFF. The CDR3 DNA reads TGTGCCAGCAGTGGGACTAGCGGGCGAAATGAGCAGTTCTTC.

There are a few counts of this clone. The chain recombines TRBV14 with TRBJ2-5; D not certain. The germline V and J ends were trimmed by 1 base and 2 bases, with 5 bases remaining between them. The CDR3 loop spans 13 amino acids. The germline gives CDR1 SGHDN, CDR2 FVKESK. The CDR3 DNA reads TGTGCCAGCAGCCAAGCCCCACAAGAGACCCAGTACTTC. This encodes CASSQAPQETQYF.

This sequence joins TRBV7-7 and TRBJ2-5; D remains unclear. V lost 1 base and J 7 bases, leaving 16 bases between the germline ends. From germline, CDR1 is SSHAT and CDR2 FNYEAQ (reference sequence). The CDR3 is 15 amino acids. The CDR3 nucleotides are TGTGCCAGCAGCTTAGATGTTCTGTCCAGTGGGACCCAGTACTTC. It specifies CASSLDVLSSGTQYF. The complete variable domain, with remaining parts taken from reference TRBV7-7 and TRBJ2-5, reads GAGVSQSPRYKVTKRGQDVTLRCDPISSHATLYWYQQALGQGPEFLTYFNYEAQPDKSGLPSDRFSAERPEGSISTLTIQRTEQRDSAMYRCASSLDVLSSGTQYFGPGTRLLVL.

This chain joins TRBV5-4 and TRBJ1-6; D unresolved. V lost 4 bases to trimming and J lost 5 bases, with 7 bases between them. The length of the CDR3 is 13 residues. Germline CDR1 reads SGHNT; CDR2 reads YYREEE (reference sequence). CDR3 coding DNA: TGTGCCAGCAGCCCGGACCATAATTCACCCCTCCACTTT. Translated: CASSPDHNSPLHF.

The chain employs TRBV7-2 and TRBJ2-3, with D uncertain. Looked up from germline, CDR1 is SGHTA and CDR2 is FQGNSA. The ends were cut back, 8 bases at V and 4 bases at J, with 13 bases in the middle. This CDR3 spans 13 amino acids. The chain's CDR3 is CASALSPPDTQYF. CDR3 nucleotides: TGTGCCAGCGCCTTGTCCCCTCCAGATACGCAGTATTTT.

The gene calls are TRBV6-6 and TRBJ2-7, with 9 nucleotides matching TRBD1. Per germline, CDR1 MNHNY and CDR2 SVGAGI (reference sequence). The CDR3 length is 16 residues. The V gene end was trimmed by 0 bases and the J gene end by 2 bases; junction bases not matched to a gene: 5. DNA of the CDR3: TGTGCCAGCAGTTACTCCCGGGACAGGGAAGCCTACGAGCAGTACTTC. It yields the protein CASSYSRDREAYEQYF.

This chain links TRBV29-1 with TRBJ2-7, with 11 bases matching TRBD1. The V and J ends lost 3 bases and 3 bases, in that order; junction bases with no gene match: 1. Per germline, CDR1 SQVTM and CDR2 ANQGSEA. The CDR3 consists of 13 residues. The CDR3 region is CSVDGTGGYEQYF. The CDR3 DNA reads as TGCAGCGTTGATGGGACAGGGGGCTACGAGCAGTACTTC.

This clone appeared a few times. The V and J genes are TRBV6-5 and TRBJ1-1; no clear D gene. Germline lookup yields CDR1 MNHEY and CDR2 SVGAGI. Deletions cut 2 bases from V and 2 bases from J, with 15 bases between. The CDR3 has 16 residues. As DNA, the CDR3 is TGTGCCAGCAGTTACGACCCTAAGGGTTCTAACACTGAAGCTTTCTTT. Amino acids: CASSYDPKGSNTEAFF.

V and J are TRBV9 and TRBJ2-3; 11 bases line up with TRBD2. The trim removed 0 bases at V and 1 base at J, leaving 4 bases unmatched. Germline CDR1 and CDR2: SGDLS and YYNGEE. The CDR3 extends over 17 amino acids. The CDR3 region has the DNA TGTGCCAGCAGCGTAGAATGGGGACTAGCGGGCACAGATACGCAGTATTTT. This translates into CASSVEWGLAGTDTQYF.

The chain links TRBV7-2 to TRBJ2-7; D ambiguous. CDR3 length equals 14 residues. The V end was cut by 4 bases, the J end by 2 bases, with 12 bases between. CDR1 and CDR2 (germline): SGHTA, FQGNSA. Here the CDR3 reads CASSSRTATYEQYF. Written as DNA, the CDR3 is TGTGCCAGCAGCTCTCGGACCGCCACCTACGAGCAGTACTTC.

CDR3 residues: CASRTDRGGYEQYF. CDR3 sequence (DNA): TGCGCCAGCAGGACGGACCGGGGTGGCTACGAGCAGTACTTC. V usage is TRBV5-1 and J usage is TRBJ2-7; D is possibly TRBD2 (5 bases). The CDR3 consists of 14 residues. Germline V CDR1 and CDR2: SGHRS, YFSETQ. Trimming took 5 bases from V and 3 from J, leaving 15 bases between them. Combining the CDR3 with reference TRBV5-1 and TRBJ2-7 gives the whole variable domain KAGVTQTPRYLIKTRGQQVTLSCSPISGHRSVSWYQQTPGQGLQFLFEYFSETQRNKGNFPGRFSGRQFSNSRSEMNVSTLELGDSALYLCASRTDRGGYEQYFGPGTRLTVT.